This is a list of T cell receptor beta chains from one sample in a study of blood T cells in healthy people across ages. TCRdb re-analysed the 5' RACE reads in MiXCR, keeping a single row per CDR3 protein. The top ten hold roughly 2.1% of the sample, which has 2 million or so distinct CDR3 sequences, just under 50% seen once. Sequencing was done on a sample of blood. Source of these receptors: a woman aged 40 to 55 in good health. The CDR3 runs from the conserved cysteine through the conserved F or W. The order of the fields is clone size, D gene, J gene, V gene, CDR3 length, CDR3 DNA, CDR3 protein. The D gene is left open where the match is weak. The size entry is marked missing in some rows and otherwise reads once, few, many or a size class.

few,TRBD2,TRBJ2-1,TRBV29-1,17,TGCAGCGTGGAAGGACTAGCGGGGGGCCCCTCGAACGGGGAGCAGTTCTTC,CSVEGLAGGPSNGEQFF
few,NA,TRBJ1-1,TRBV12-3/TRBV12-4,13,TGTGCCAGCACCCCGCAGGGGAACACTGAAGCTTTCTTT,CASTPQGNTEAFF
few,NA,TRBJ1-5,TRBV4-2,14,TGTGCCAGCAGTCCGACGGCGAGCAATCAGCCCCAGCATTTT,CASSPTASNQPQHF
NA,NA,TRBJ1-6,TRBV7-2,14,TGTGCCAGCAGCTTAGGACGGGATAATTCACCCCTCCACTTT,CASSLGRDNSPLHF
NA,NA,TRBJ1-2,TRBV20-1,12,TGCAGTGCCCCACCTAGTACCTATGGCTACACCTTC,CSAPPSTYGYTF
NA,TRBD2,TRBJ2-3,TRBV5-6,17,TGTGCCAGCAGCCGCGCTCCACTAGCGGGGTTGACAGATACGCAGTATTTT,CASSRAPLAGLTDTQYF
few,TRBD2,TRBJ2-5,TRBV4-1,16,TGCGCCAGCAGCCAAGATAAGATAGCGGGGTGGGAGACCCAGTACTTC,CASSQDKIAGWETQYF
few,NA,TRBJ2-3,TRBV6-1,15,TGTGCCAGCAGTGGGTGGCAGGGAGGCACAGATACGCAGTATTTT,CASSGWQGGTDTQYF
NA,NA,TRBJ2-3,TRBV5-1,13,TGCGCCAGCAGCGACGGTGATCAAGATACGCAGTATTTT,CASSDGDQDTQYF
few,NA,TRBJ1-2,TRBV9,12,TGTGCCAGCAGGGAGACCGAACATGGCTACACCTTC,CASRETEHGYTF
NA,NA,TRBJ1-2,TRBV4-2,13,TGTGCCAGCAGCCAGGGGGCGGCTGATGGCTACACCTTC,CASSQGAADGYTF
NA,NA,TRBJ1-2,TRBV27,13,TGTGCCAGCGCCGACCGTACTAACTATGGCTACACCTTC,CASADRTNYGYTF
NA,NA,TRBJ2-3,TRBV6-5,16,TGTGCCAGCAGTTACTCGTGGGGGGAGCACACAGATACGCAGTATTTT,CASSYSWGEHTDTQYF
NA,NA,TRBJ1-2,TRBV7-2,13,TGTGCCAGCAGCTCGCTGGACCGGTTGGGCTACACCTTC,CASSSLDRLGYTF
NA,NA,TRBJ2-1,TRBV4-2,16,TGTGCCAGCAGCCAATCTGAGGGTGCCACGGACAATGAGCAGTTCTTC,CASSQSEGATDNEQFF
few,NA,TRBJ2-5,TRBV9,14,TGTGCCAGCAGCACCCTATCGAGCCAAGAGACCCAGTACTTC,CASSTLSSQETQYF
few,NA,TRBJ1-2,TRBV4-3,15,TGCGCCAGCAGCCAGCAGGCCGGCGGGTACTATGGCTACACCTTC,CASSQQAGGYYGYTF
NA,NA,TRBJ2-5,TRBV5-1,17,TGCGCCAGCAGCTTACTCGGACGGCCGAAATCTCAAGAGACCCAGTACTTC,CASSLLGRPKSQETQYF
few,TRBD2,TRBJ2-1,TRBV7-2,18,TGTGCCAGCAGCTTAAGACTAGCGGGGGGGCTCCCCTACAATGAGCAGTTCTTC,CASSLRLAGGLPYNEQFF
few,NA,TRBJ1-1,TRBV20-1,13,TGCAGTGCTAGGCCAGGAATGAACACTGAAGCTTTCTTT,CSARPGMNTEAFF
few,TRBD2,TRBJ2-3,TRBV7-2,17,TGTGCCAGCCGCCGCGGGCTAGCGGGGGGAAACACAGATACGCAGTATTTT,CASRRGLAGGNTDTQYF
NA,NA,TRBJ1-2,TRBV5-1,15,TGCGCCAGCAGCCGCCTAATGGACAAAAACTATGGCTACACCTTC,CASSRLMDKNYGYTF
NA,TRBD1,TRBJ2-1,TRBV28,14,TGTGCCAGCAGAGGGGCAGGGGGCTACAATGAGCAGTTCTTC,CASRGAGGYNEQFF
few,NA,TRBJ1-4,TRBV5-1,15,TGCGCCAGCAGCTTGGATTTCCCCCAGGGTGAAAAACTGTTTTTT,CASSLDFPQGEKLFF
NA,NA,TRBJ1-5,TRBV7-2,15,TGTGCCAGCAGCTCCCACCCAGGGGCGAGTCAGCCCCAGCATTTT,CASSSHPGASQPQHF
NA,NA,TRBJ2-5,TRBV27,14,TGTGCCAGCAGTTTAGGGGACAACTTGTGGACCCAGTACTTC,CASSLGDNLWTQYF
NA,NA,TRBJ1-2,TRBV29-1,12,TGCAGCGATACAACAGGGTGGGGAGGCTACACCTTC,CSDTTGWGGYTF
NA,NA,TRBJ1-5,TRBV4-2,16,TGTGCCAGCAGCCAAGATGCGGGTAATAGCAATCAGCCCCAGCATTTT,CASSQDAGNSNQPQHF
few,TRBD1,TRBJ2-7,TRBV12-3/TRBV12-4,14,TGTGCCAGCGGCGACAGGGCGGTTTCGCACGAGCAGTACTTC,CASGDRAVSHEQYF
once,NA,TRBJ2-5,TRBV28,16,TGTGCCAGCAGTTCTCACCCACCCAACTCGGGGAAGACCCAGTACTTC,CASSSHPPNSGKTQYF
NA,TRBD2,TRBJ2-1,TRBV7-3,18,TGTGCCAGCAGCCAGACTAGCGGGGGACTCCGCTCCTACAATGAGCAGTTCTTC,CASSQTSGGLRSYNEQFF
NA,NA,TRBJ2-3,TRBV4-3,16,TGCGCCAGCAGCCCCCGAAGTGGGAATCCCGGGGATACGCAGTATTTT,CASSPRSGNPGDTQYF
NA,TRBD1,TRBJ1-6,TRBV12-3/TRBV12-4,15,TGTGCCAGCACTCCGACAGGGGGGATCGGTTCACCCCTCCACTTT,CASTPTGGIGSPLHF
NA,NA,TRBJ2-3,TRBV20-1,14,TGCAGTGCTCCTGACCTACTAGGGGAGGATACGCAGTATTTT,CSAPDLLGEDTQYF